Detailed here is one T cell receptor beta chain. The antigen is not known. Assay: immunoSEQ multiplex PCR; the TCRdb copy retains only in-frame clones and omits some. Of around 30,000 clones listed, over 55% are singletons. V gave up 0 bases and J gave up 7 bases, with 7 bases separating them. CDR3 length: 13 residues. Germline V gene lookup returns CDR1 LNHNV and CDR2 YYDKDF (reference sequence). CD4+ T cells specific for antigen were expanded with viral peptide pools by the ViraFEST assay before sequencing. The culture ran for roughly 10 days before CD4+ T cells were isolated. Each participant received a vaccine that was either BNT162b2 or mRNA-1273, given as two doses. This sample is drawn from a study of vaccination effects on CD4 cells after COVID-19.

The chain carries TRBV15 and TRBJ2-1; D gene unclear. Sequencing was performed on CD4+ T cells from PBMCs cultured with SARS-CoV-2 spike peptides, taken after COVID-19 vaccination. The clonotype comes from a human donor who received a COVID-19 vaccine. CDR3 residues: CATSREFLNEQFF. Written as DNA, the CDR3 is TGTGCCACCAGCAGAGAATTTTTGAATGAGCAGTTCTTC. Drawing the rest from reference TRBV15 and TRBJ2-1, the complete variable domain is DAMVIQNPRYQVTQFGKPVTLSCSQTLNHNVMYWYQQKSSQAPKLLFHYYDKDFNNEADTPDNFQSRRPNTSFCFLDIRSPGLGDTAMYLCATSREFLNEQFFGPGTRLTVL.